This T cell receptor beta chain is from a study of neoadjuvant anti-PD-1 for oral cavity cancer. Whole-study context: Before surgery, most patients got three to four biweekly 3 mg/kg nivolumab doses. Patients without progression received a fourth nivolumab dose around day 43, then surgical resection on days 50-56.

Concerning this clone: Its antigen is as yet unknown.

V was pared by 3 bases and J by 3 bases, with 5 bases of the junction left unmatched. CDR3 size: 15 residues. The germline CDR1 and CDR2 sequences are SGDLS and YYNGEE. Measured with immunoSEQ multiplex PCR; TCRdb has only the in-frame clones, and not every one. In the table there are more than 12,000 clones, roughly two fifths of which are singletons. Stated time point: after neoadjuvant nivolumab, at surgical resection. Study-wide results and caveats: Higher pretreatment blood Treg/Th17 ratios correlated with higher pretreatment blood and lower post-treatment tumor TCRbeta clonality.

This specimen consisted of tumor tissue, obtained after nivolumab (anti-PD-1) treatment. The rearrangement links TRBV9 to TRBJ1-5; 8 bases align to TRBD1. The sequence derives from a person between 40 and 85 years old with oral cavity squamous cell carcinoma. The CDR3 nucleotides read TGTGCCAGCAGCGGGACAGGGTTAGACAATCAGCCCCAGCATTTT. This gives the protein CASSGTGLDNQPQHF.